Sequencing of this T cell receptor (beta chain) was carried out in a study of shared clonotypes between healthy human individuals. About the research overall: The study drew on two women and three men aged 18 to 49 as donors.

On this clone: Its antigen is currently unknown.

Subsets obtained from CD4+ cells comprised CD45RA+ naive and CD45RA-negative memory cells. Overall study results and limits: The study's rarefaction showed incomplete sorted-subset sequencing despite large depth. Naive subsets, compared against memory subsets, generally had larger estimated richness values.

The repertoire was sequenced with immunoSEQ multiplex PCR; TCRdb's copy has only in-frame clones and lacks some. The sample includes approximately 2.5 million clones, over 85% of them seen just once. Sequencing was carried out using naive CD4+ T cells sorted from blood. The subset here: CD45RA+ positively selected. The sequence came from a man younger than 30 in good health.

The chain's CDR3 is CASSEPKDNTGELFF. The CDR3 nucleotides are TGTGCCAGCAGTGAACCAAAGGATAACACCGGGGAGCTGTTTTTT. The rearrangement joins TRBV25-1 to TRBJ2-2; D unresolved. V lost 2 bases and J lost 2, with 9 bases in between. CDR1 is MGHDK and CDR2 is SYGVNS in the germline V gene. CDR3 length equals 15 residues. Using reference TRBV25-1 and TRBJ2-2 for the parts outside the CDR3, the full variable domain is EADIYQTPRYLVIGTGKKITLECSQTMGHDKMYWYQQDPGMELHLIHYSYGVNSTEKGDLSSESTVSRIRTEHFPLTLESARPSHTSQYLCASSEPKDNTGELFFGEGSRLTVL.